One and the same sample provided the 14 T cell receptor beta chains below, sequenced in a study of PD-1 blockade in classical Hodgkin lymphoma. Time point: cycle 4 day 1 (C4D1), after 6 weeks of nivolumab. With no exception, relapse followed autologous stem cell transplantation in all patients, and brentuximab vedotin exposure varied. TCRdb's table, derived via immunoSEQ multiplex PCR, lists solely in-frame clones and lacks some. The data show 50,000 to 65,000 clones, with over 85% seen just once and 6.5% to 9.5% held by the top ten. Source: peripheral blood mononuclear cells (PBMCs), taken before the fourth cycle of nivolumab. These receptor sequences come from a human donor with classical Hodgkin lymphoma.

V and J are TRBV5-8 and TRBJ1-4; D unclear. The CDR3 consists of 14 residues. The germline V and J ends were trimmed by 4 bases and 17 bases, with 24 bases remaining between them. The germline V gene encodes CDR1 SGHTS and CDR2 YDEGEE. The CDR3 DNA sequence: TGTGCCAGCAGCCCCCAACGGTTCGCCGGATTGGAATTTTTT. It codes for CASSPQRFAGLEFF.

The genes are TRBV5-1 and TRBJ2-7, with 8 bases identical to TRBD2. The J segment lost 3 bases and the V segment lost 4 bases, leaving 6 bases of the junction unmatched. The CDR3 is made up of 14 amino acids. CDR1 is SGHRS, CDR2 YFSETQ, per germline. CDR3 sequence reads: CASSSSGTHYEQYF. For the CDR3, the DNA is TGCGCCAGCAGCAGTAGCGGGACTCACTACGAGCAGTACTTC.

This sequence joins TRBV7-9 and TRBJ2-7; D gene ambiguous. This CDR3 comprises 14 residues. The germline V gene has CDR1 SEHNR and CDR2 FQNEAQ (reference sequence). V dropped 1 base and J dropped 2 bases, with 9 bases sitting between them. DNA of the CDR3: TGTGCCAGCAGCTTAGGTCGGAGCCCCTACGAGCAGTACTTC. It specifies CASSLGRSPYEQYF.

The rearrangement links TRBV6-6 to TRBJ2-3; no clear D gene. This CDR3 has 14 residues. Trimming shortened V by 2 bases and J by 2 bases, and 8 bases separated the two germline ends. Germline values: CDR1 MNHNY, CDR2 SVGAGI (reference sequence). The CDR3 sequence: CASSYRRITDTQYF. Here the CDR3 DNA reads TGTGCCAGCAGTTACCGGCGGATCACAGATACGCAGTATTTT.

V and J are TRBV28 and TRBJ1-5; D may be TRBD1 (5 bases). Germline CDR1 is MDHEN and CDR2 is SYDVKM. Trimming removed 4 bases from V and 2 bases from J, with 9 bases in between. The CDR3 is 14 amino acids. This chain's CDR3 is CASSWGLGNQPQHF. In nucleotides, the CDR3 is TGTGCCAGCAGTTGGGGGTTAGGCAATCAGCCCCAGCATTTT.

The V gene is TRBV30, the J gene TRBJ1-3, with TRBD1 as a possible D gene (5 bases). CDR3 length: 14 amino acids. Deletions cut 3 bases from V and 6 bases from J, with 15 bases between. Germline V gene lookup returns CDR1 GTSNPN and CDR2 SVGIG (reference sequence). The CDR3 region is CAWRWGRGVNTIYF. For the CDR3, the DNA is TGTGCCTGGAGATGGGGCCGGGGGGTAAACACCATATATTTT.

The rearrangement uses TRBV27 and TRBJ2-7; a possible D gene is TRBD2 (5 bases). CDR1 is MNHEY and CDR2 is SMNVEV in the germline V gene (reference sequence). This CDR3 has 13 amino acids. Trimming took 5 bases from V and 4 from J, leaving 12 bases between them. CDR3 nucleotides: TGTGCCAGCAGTCAGTCGGTAGCGTACGAGCAGTACTTC. It translates to CASSQSVAYEQYF.

The chain carries TRBV19 and TRBJ2-2, with D tentatively TRBD1 or TRBD2 (5 bases each). Germline values: CDR1 LNHDA, CDR2 SQIVND (reference sequence). CDR3 length: 13 residues. Trimming stripped 6 bases from V and 6 bases from J, with 11 bases between. This chain's CDR3 is CASSWGLAGELFF. The DNA of the CDR3 is TGTGCCAGTAGCTGGGGGTTGGCCGGGGAGCTGTTTTTT.

This chain joins TRBV5-1 and TRBJ2-3; TRBD1 agrees at 9 bases. Germline assignment: CDR1 SGHRS and CDR2 YFSETQ. The CDR3 consists of 15 residues. The trim removed 4 bases at V and 4 bases at J, leaving 7 bases unmatched. This chain's CDR3 is CASSNRDRVADTQYF. In DNA, the CDR3 is TGCGCCAGCAGCAACCGGGACAGGGTTGCAGATACGCAGTATTTT.

The chain has TRBV4-2 and TRBJ2-2; D is possibly TRBD2 (6 bases). The V and J ends lost 2 bases and 4 bases respectively, with 14 bases between them. The length of the CDR3 is 16 residues. Germline values: CDR1 LGHNA, CDR2 YNFKEQ. The DNA for the CDR3 is TGTGCCAGCAGCCAATATACGGGACTTATCACCGGGGAGCTGTTTTTT. Residues: CASSQYTGLITGELFF.

This clone was seen once. CDR3 in DNA: TGCAGCGTTGAAGTCGAGGGTGCGGGGGAAAAACTGTTTTTT. It translates to CSVEVEGAGEKLFF. This sequence joins TRBV29-1 and TRBJ1-4; D gene ambiguous. Germline V gene sequence: CDR1 SQVTM, CDR2 ANQGSEA. The CDR3 extends over 14 amino acids. The V end was cut by 1 base, the J end by 8 bases, with 14 bases between.

The V and J genes are TRBV28 and TRBJ2-7; unclear D gene. Germline CDR1 is MDHEN and CDR2 is SYDVKM. Trimming stripped 6 bases from V and 4 bases from J, with 19 bases between. This CDR3 is 15 amino acids long. The CDR3 region has the DNA TGTGCCAGCAGCCTTCAAAGTGGAGAGCTGTACGAGCAGTACTTC. Translated: CASSLQSGELYEQYF.

The chain links TRBV4-2 to TRBJ2-3, with D possibly being TRBD1 (6 bases). The CDR3 sequence is 18 residues long. CDR1 is LGHNA, CDR2 YNFKEQ, per germline. Trimming shortened V by 0 bases and J by 2 bases, and 18 bases separated the two germline ends. The CDR3 nucleotides are TGTGCCAGCAGCCAAGAAGGTTGGGCCAGGGGATTCACAGATACGCAGTATTTT. Translating it yields CASSQEGWARGFTDTQYF.

The gene calls are TRBV5-1 and TRBJ2-5, with 13 nucleotides matching TRBD2. Germline-derived CDR1 and CDR2 are SGHRS and YFSETQ. The CDR3 runs 16 residues. V shed 4 bases and J 4 bases; nucleotides not matched to a gene: 7. CDR3 protein: CASSSGTSGVRETQYF. The CDR3 DNA sequence: TGCGCCAGCAGCAGTGGGACTAGCGGGGTTCGAGAGACCCAGTACTTC.